These T cell receptor beta chains were read from a single sample in a study of T cells in Graves' hyperthyroidism and ophthalmopathy. MiXCR, applied by TCRdb to the multiplex PCR reads, yields one record per CDR3 protein. The profile shows about 510,000 distinct CDR3 sequences, 14% of them singletons. Sequencing was carried out using blood. The receptors here all came from a woman aged 40 to 50 with Graves' hyperthyroidism. The CDR3 runs from the conserved cysteine through the conserved F or W. D genes are given only for firm matches. Size is stated for part of the rows, as once, few or many counts, or as a class when the clone is expanded.

.	TRBV6-1	many	TRBJ2-7	CASSGTRKYEQYF	TGTGCCAGCAGTGGAACTAGGAAATACGAGCAGTACTTC
TRBD2	TRBV28	many	TRBJ2-2	CASSLVAGDIGELFF	TGTGCCAGCAGTTTGGTGGCGGGAGATATCGGGGAGCTGTTTTTT
TRBD2	TRBV20-1	few	TRBJ2-3	CSARALFTASGREADTQYF	TGCAGTGCTAGAGCTTTATTCACCGCTAGCGGGAGGGAAGCAGATACGCAGTATTTT
TRBD2	TRBV9	.	TRBJ2-3	CASSASSGRYDTQYF	TGTGCCAGCAGCGCATCTAGCGGGAGGTATGATACGCAGTATTTT
.	TRBV20-1	few	TRBJ1-2	CSAEGLGGYTF	TGCAGTGCAGAGGGGCTGGGTGGCTACACCTTC
.	TRBV19	many	TRBJ2-1	CASSISLSVYNEQFF	TGTGCCAGTAGTATTAGTCTTTCGGTATACAATGAGCAGTTCTTC
.	TRBV2	many	TRBJ2-3	CASSEEGVTDTQYF	TGTGCCAGCAGTGAAGAGGGAGTTACAGATACGCAGTATTTT
.	TRBV19	many	TRBJ2-6	CASSTRTRSSGANVLTF	TGTGCCAGTAGTACAAGGACGCGGAGCTCTGGGGCCAACGTCCTGACTTTC
.	TRBV5-5	many	TRBJ2-2	CASSFTAALNTGELFF	TGTGCCAGCAGCTTCACGGCGGCACTTAACACCGGGGAGCTGTTTTTT
TRBD1	TRBV11-2	.	TRBJ2-5	CASSPSGTEETQYF	TGTGCCAGCAGTCCGTCCGGGACAGAAGAGACCCAGTACTTC
.	TRBV25-1	.	TRBJ2-2	CASSGRTRTGELFF	TGTGCCAGCAGTGGGCGGACCCGAACCGGGGAGCTGTTTTTT
TRBD2	TRBV7-9	many	TRBJ2-5	CASSPLLAGLQETQYF	TGTGCCAGCAGCCCTTTACTAGCGGGATTACAAGAGACCCAGTACTTC
.	TRBV7-9	many	TRBJ2-1	CASSFAVGGYNEQFF	TGTGCCAGCAGCTTTGCAGTAGGTGGTTACAATGAGCAGTTCTTC
TRBD1	TRBV20-1	many	TRBJ1-4	CSAQYDRVGEKLFF	TGCAGTGCTCAGTACGACAGGGTTGGGGAAAAACTGTTTTTT
TRBD2	TRBV7-3	many	TRBJ2-3	CASSPRTSGRADTQYF	TGTGCCAGCAGCCCTCGGACTAGCGGGAGAGCAGATACGCAGTATTTT
TRBD1	TRBV11-2	.	TRBJ1-1	CASSLVDRGGEAFF	TGTGCCAGCAGCTTAGTTGACAGGGGAGGTGAAGCTTTCTTT
.	TRBV18	many	TRBJ1-1	CASSPGTVNTEAFF	TGTGCCAGCTCACCGGGGACTGTGAACACTGAAGCTTTCTTT
.	TRBV20-1	.	TRBJ2-5	CSDQGQETQYF	TGCAGTGATCAAGGCCAAGAGACCCAGTACTTC
.	TRBV9	few	TRBJ2-5	CASSPGRIQETQYF	TGTGCCAGCAGCCCGGGACGAATCCAAGAGACCCAGTACTTC
.	TRBV12-3/TRBV12-4	many	TRBJ2-7	CASRNVRGRNEQYF	TGTGCCAGCAGGAATGTCCGGGGGCGAAACGAGCAGTACTTC
.	TRBV30	.	TRBJ1-6	CAWSVPGTVTNSPLHF	TGTGCCTGGAGTGTACCCGGCACAGTGACTAATTCACCCCTCCACTTT
TRBD2	TRBV6-6	many	TRBJ2-7	CASSYSTSGSSSYEQYF	TGTGCCAGCAGTTACTCGACTAGCGGGAGTAGCTCCTACGAGCAGTACTTC
TRBD2	TRBV13	many	TRBJ2-1	CASRTTGSGRGDEQFF	TGTGCCAGCAGGACCACCGGTAGCGGGAGGGGGGATGAGCAGTTCTTC
.	TRBV28	many	TRBJ1-4	CASSFLIPDADEKLFF	TGTGCCAGCAGTTTTCTCATCCCCGATGCGGATGAAAAACTGTTTTTT